The rows below give T cell receptor beta chains drawn from one sample of a study of shared clonotypes between healthy human individuals. Clones were read by immunoSEQ multiplex PCR, and TCRdb kept only the in-frame ones, dropping some. The sample lists approximately 320,000 clones, around 67% occurring once. Sequenced: memory CD4+ T cells sorted from blood. Every receptor here comes from a man aged 30 to 45 in good health. Each CDR3 is given with its conserved first and last residue. A D gene is named only where the DNA matches it firmly.

v_call d_call cdr3_aa
TRBV7-6 - CASSLDPGYGYTF
TRBV4-2 - CASSPESRSGNTIYF
TRBV14 - CASSQGDGSAYEQYF
TRBV13 TRBD2 CASSLLVGLADNEQFF
TRBV5-4 - CASSPLGISGETQYF
TRBV2 TRBD2 CASTKRDYSYEQYF
TRBV7-9 - CASSLHGGGYTF
TRBV5-1 TRBD2 CASSPQREGRGETQYF
TRBV11-2 - CASSSSTWSSYEQYF
TRBV28 - CASSFGGKLFF
TRBV6-1 - CASSELVGGNQPQHF
TRBV18 TRBD2 CASSPQLAGEELFF
TRBV14 - CASSHGWGITDTQYF
TRBV5-1 - CASSLWGTDTQYF
TRBV9 TRBD1 CASSVLPDREAGELFF
TRBV5-1 - CASNRGGSTDTQYF
TRBV6-4 - CASSREGYTEAFF
TRBV2 - CASSDGWAITDTQYF
TRBV2 TRBD2 CASSGTSEQFF
TRBV7-9 TRBD1 CASSITDRGREKLFF
TRBV5-1 - CASSLAAGRLNTGELFF
TRBV7-9 - CASSSGTRNIQYF
TRBV6-1 TRBD1 CASSEAGTGSYEQYF
TRBV28 TRBD2 CASSFYAGGSETQYF
TRBV18 - CASSPPGTGGYEQYF
TRBV11-3 - CASSLGRDEQFF
TRBV27 - CASSFRAPANQPQHF
TRBV6-1 - CASSEKGTGRGDTQYF
TRBV2 - CASSQSTNYGYTF
TRBV5-1 - CASSPGMDTEAFF
TRBV5-1 - CASSSGAAKNIQYF
TRBV9 - CASSPHSGDTEAFF
TRBV7-2 - CASSASLVVGEQYF
TRBV7-2 - CASSLRGGVPKFF
TRBV11-2 TRBD1 CASLAGTGYTGELFF
TRBV27 - CASSQSYGGSSEQYF
TRBV6-6 - CASRDQRPNTEAFF
TRBV5-1 - CASSLTTGGDTEAFF
TRBV7-1 TRBD2 CASSSRIVRAGNTDTQYF
TRBV7-5 - CARSSYQYRWWHF
TRBV11-2 - CASSYTAGGELFF
TRBV11-2 - CASSSIRGQETQYF
TRBV11-2 TRBD1 CASSGLGTGDEKLFF
TRBV9 TRBD2 CASSVKREFEAGELFF
TRBV2 TRBD1 CASRTGALEPQHF
TRBV11-2 TRBD1 CASGGYGTGGSNTQYF
TRBV7-9 - CASSAAVEQYF
TRBV6-5 TRBD2 CASAGGIKDEQYF
TRBV29-1 - CSVEGGTSTYEQYF
TRBV5-5 TRBD2 CASSLGLAGPSSYNEQFF
TRBV30 - CAWSLQGHDQPQHF
TRBV30 TRBD2 CAWRSFPGTSGTETQYF
TRBV2 TRBD2 CASYPTSGRNHEQYF